The clone carrying this TCR beta chain was recorded once. This sample was taken from a study of blood T cell repertoires in COVID-19. The wider study: Specimens from acute and convalescent COVID-19 originated in the United States, Italy and Spain.

Germline-derived CDR1 and CDR2 are SGHTA and FQGNSA. V was pared by 2 bases and J by 4 bases, with 18 bases between. The CDR3 has 16 residues. Participants were aged about 18 to 90 years, lived in 25 or so US areas, and enrolled virtually. Self-reported history from a screening survey and questionnaire set each donor's cohort. Authors' analysis steps: Researchers report that nucleated cell counts were estimated from reference gene primer amplification. Libraries were prepared by immunoSEQ multiplex PCR; TCRdb keeps only in-frame clonotypes and omits some of them. Clone size and the V and J calls come from that table; the DNA yielded D and trimming. The top ten hold around 4.1% of the sample, which has 250,000 to 300,000 clones, about 88% seen once.

This chain links TRBV7-2 with TRBJ2-7, with a weak D call TRBD1 (6 bases). The sequenced sample was PBMCs or T cells enriched from blood (not recorded which). The TCR comes from a man aged 30-40 years with acute COVID-19. CDR3 DNA sequence: TGTGCCAGCAGCTTAATTTCAGGGGACAAGTCATACGAGCAGTACGTC. It yields the protein CASSLISGDKSYEQYV.